The source of this T cell receptor beta chain is a study of OX40 agonist ivuxolimab in advanced cancers. About the research overall: The dose-escalation group included hepatocellular carcinoma, melanoma, renal cell carcinoma and head and neck cancer. Prior anti-PD-1, anti-PD-L1 or anti-CTLA-4 therapy did not bar entry, and around 39% had some.

The CDR3 is 13 residues long. Trimming took off 6 bases at V and 2 bases at J, with 11 bases between the two ends. Germline V CDR1 and CDR2: LNHDA, SQIVND (reference sequence). The method was immunoSEQ multiplex PCR; TCRdb's version includes in-frame clones alone and lacks a portion of them. The sample consists of around 70,000 clones, 85% of them appearing once. Sequences were derived from CD4+ or CD8+ T cells sorted from blood, sampled in a trial of the OX40 agonist ivuxolimab. The V call is TRBV19, the J call TRBJ2-7; tentative D call: TRBD2 (7 bases). The clonotype was recovered from an adult with an advanced solid tumor such as melanoma, head and neck, liver or kidney cancer. The CDR3 DNA is TGTGCCAGTAGAGGGGGGGTCACCTACGAGCAGTACTTC. Residues: CASRGGVTYEQYF.